This T cell receptor beta chain came from a study of cytomegalovirus exposure and HLA in healthy donors. Whole-study results and caveats: Researchers reported in a later analysis that a missense DCLRE1C variant was tied to TCR beta V- and J-gene trimming.

The donors gave bone marrow, and they were healthy. Only a few counts were recorded for this clone. The antigen remains unidentified. Germline V gene data show CDR1 as LGHNA and CDR2 as YNFKEQ. The V and J ends lost 0 bases and 2 bases, in that order; junction bases with no gene match: 5. The CDR3 extends over 16 amino acids. Both 60 Vbeta primers and 13 Jbeta primers went into the PCR. Libraries were prepared by immunoSEQ multiplex PCR; TCRdb keeps only in-frame clonotypes and omits some of them. Among fewer than 150,000 clones listed, roughly 85% were seen once. The TCR was taken from a man aged 35 to 55 in good health and CMV-seropositive. The chain has TRBV4-2 and TRBJ2-7, with 9 bases matching TRBD1. Sequenced input: PBMCs. The CDR3 region is CASSQDGGDRAYEQYF. Here the CDR3 DNA reads TGTGCCAGCAGCCAAGATGGGGGGGACAGGGCCTACGAGCAGTACTTC.